The clone carrying this T cell receptor beta chain was observed a handful of times. The sample is drawn from a study of blood T cells in healthy people across ages. Germline lookup yields CDR1 DFQATT and CDR2 SNEGSKA (reference sequence). The CDR3 runs 13 residues. V was pared by 5 bases and J by 1 base, with 11 bases between. Through a sample-barcoded 5' primer and a J-beta primer mix, a second PCR was run for roughly 6 to 11 cycles. TCRdb ran MiXCR on the 5' RACE reads and lists one entry per CDR3 protein. The sample gives about a million distinct CDR3 sequences, just over 50% of which show up once; 20% to 25% is in the top ten.

This TCR derives from a woman aged 55-69 years in good health. The chain is built from TRBV20-1 and TRBJ2-5, with D possibly TRBD1 on 5 matching bases. Input material: blood. The CDR3 sequence is CSASRQSQETQYF. For the CDR3, the DNA is TGCAGTGCTTCAAGACAGAGCCAAGAGACCCAGTACTTC.